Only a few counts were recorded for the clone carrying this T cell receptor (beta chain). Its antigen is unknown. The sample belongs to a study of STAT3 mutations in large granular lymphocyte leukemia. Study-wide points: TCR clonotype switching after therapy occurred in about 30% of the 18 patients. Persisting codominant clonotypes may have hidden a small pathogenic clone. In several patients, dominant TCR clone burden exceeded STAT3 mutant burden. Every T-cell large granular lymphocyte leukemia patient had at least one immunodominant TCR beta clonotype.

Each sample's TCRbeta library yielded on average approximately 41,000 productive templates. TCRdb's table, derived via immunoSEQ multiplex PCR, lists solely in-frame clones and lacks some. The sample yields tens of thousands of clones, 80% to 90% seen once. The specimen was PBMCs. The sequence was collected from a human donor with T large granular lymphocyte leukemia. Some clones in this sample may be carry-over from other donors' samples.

The CDR3 DNA reads TGTGCCACCCAATACCGGGACAGCCTCAATCAGCCCCAGCATTTT. As protein: CATQYRDSLNQPQHF. This rearrangement joins TRBV19 to TRBJ1-5; TRBD1 aligns across 7 bases. CDR1 and CDR2 from the germline V gene are LNHDA and SQIVND (reference sequence). V was pared by 10 bases and J by 3 bases, with 12 bases of the junction left unmatched. This CDR3 comprises 15 residues.